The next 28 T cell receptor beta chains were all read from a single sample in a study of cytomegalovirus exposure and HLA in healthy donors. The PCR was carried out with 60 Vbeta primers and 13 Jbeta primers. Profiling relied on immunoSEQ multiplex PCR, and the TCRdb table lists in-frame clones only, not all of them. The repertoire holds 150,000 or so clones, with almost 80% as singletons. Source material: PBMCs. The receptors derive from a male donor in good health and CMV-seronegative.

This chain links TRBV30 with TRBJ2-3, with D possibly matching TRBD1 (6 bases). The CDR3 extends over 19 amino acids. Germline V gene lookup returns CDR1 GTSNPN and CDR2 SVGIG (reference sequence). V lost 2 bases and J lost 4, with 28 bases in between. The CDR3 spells CAWSSDEGETRSQSDTQYF. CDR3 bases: TGTGCCTGGAGTAGTGATGAGGGGGAAACACGATCCCAATCAGATACGCAGTATTTT.

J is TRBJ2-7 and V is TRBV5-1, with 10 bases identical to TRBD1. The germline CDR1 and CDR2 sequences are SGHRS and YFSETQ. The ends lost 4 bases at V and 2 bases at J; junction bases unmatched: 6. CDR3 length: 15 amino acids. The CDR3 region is CASSTAGTGAYEQYF. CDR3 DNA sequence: TGCGCCAGCAGCACGGCCGGGACAGGGGCCTACGAGCAGTACTTC. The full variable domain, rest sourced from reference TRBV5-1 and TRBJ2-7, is KAGVTQTPRYLIKTRGQQVTLSCSPISGHRSVSWYQQTPGQGLQFLFEYFSETQRNKGNFPGRFSGRQFSNSRSEMNVSTLELGDSALYLCASSTAGTGAYEQYFGPGTRLTVT.

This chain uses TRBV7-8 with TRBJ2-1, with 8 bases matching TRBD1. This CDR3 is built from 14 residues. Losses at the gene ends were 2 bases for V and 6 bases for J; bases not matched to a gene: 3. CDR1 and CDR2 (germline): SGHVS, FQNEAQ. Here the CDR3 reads CASSLRDRSNEQFF. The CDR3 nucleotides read TGTGCCAGCAGCTTACGGGACAGGAGCAATGAGCAGTTCTTC.

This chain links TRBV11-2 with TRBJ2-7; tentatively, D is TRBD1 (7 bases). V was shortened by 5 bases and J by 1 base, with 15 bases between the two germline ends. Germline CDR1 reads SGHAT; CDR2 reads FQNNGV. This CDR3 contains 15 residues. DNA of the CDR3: TGTGCCAGCAGCCAAGGAGGGGGCAGTTCCTACGAGCAGTACTTC. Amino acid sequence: CASSQGGGSSYEQYF.

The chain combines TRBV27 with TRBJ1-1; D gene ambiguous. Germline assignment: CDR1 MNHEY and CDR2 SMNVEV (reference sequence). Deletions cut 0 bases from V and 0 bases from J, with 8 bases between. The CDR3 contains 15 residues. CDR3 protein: CASSLSEVMNTEAFF. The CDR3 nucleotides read TGTGCCAGCAGTTTATCGGAGGTGATGAACACTGAAGCTTTCTTT.

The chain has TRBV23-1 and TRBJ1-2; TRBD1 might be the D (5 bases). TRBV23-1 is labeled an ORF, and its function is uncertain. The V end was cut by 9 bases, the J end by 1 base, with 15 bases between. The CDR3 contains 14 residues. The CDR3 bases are TGCGCCAGGAGTAGGCAGGGCGGTAACTATGGCTACACCTTC. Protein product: CARSRQGGNYGYTF.

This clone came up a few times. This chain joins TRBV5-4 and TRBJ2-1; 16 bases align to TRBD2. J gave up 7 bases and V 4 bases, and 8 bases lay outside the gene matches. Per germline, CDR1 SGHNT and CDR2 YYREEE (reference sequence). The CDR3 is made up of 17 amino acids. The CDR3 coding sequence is TGTGCCAGCAGCCCCCGACCGGGACTAGCGGGAGGGAATGAGCAGTTCTTC. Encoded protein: CASSPRPGLAGGNEQFF.

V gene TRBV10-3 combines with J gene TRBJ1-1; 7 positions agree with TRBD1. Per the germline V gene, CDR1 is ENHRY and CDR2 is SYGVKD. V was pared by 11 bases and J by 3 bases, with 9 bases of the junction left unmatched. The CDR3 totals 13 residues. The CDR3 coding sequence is TGTGCCTCGGGACAGACTACGGACACTGAAGCTTTCTTT. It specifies CASGQTTDTEAFF.

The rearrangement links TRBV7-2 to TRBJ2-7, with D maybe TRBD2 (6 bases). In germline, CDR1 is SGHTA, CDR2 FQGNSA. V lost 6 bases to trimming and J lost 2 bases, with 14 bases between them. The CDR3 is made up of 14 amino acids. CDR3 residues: CASSLGLQTYEQYF. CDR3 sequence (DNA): TGTGCCAGCAGTTTGGGACTCCAGACCTACGAGCAGTACTTC.

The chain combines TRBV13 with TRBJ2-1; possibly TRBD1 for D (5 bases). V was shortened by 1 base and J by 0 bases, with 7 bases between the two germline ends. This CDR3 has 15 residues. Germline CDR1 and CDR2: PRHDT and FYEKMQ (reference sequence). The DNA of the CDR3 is TGTGCCAGCAGCTTAGAAGACAGCTCCTACAATGAGCAGTTCTTC. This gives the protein CASSLEDSSYNEQFF. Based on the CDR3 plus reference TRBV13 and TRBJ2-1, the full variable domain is AAGVIQSPRHLIKEKRETATLKCYPIPRHDTVYWYQQGPGQDPQFLISFYEKMQSDKGSIPDRFSAQQFSDYHSELNMSSLELGDSALYFCASSLEDSSYNEQFFGPGTRLTVL.

The CDR3, as DNA: TGCAGCGTTGAAGGTTCCGACAGCTCCTACAATGAGCAGTTCTTC. This codes for CSVEGSDSSYNEQFF. The chain combines TRBV29-1 with TRBJ2-1; TRBD1 might be the D (5 bases). This CDR3 has 15 residues. Germline values: CDR1 SQVTM, CDR2 ANQGSEA. Trimming stripped 1 base from V and 0 bases from J, with 10 bases between.

The CDR3 DNA is TGTGCCAGCAGTTTGAGCGGCTCTGGGGCCAACGTCCTGACTTTC. Translation gives CASSLSGSGANVLTF. The chain carries TRBV27 and TRBJ2-6; D is perhaps TRBD2 (5 bases). Trimming removed 3 bases at V and 0 bases at J, with 6 bases between. The germline gives CDR1 MNHEY, CDR2 SMNVEV (reference sequence). This CDR3 has 15 residues. The variable domain in full, with the rest retrieved from reference TRBV27 and TRBJ2-6, is EAQVTQNPRYLITVTGKKLTVTCSQNMNHEYMSWYRQDPGLGLRQIYYSMNVEVTDKGDVPEGYKVSRKEKRNFPLILESPSPNQTSLYFCASSLSGSGANVLTFGAGSRLTVL.

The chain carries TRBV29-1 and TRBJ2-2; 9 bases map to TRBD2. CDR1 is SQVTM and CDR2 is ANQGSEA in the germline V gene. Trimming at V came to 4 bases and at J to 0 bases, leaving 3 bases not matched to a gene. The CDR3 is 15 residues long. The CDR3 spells CSVVRGGTNTGELFF. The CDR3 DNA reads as TGCAGCGTTGTGCGGGGGGGCACGAACACCGGGGAGCTGTTTTTT.

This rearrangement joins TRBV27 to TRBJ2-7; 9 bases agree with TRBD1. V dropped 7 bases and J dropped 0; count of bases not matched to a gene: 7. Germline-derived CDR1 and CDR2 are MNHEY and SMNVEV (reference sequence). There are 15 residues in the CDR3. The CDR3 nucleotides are TGTGCCAGCAACTCTGGACAGGGGCCCTCCTACGAGCAGTACTTC. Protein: CASNSGQGPSYEQYF.

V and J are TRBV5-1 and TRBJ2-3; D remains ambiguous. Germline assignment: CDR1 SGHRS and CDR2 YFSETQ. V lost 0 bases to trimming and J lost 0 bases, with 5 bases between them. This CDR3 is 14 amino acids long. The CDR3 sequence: CASSLGRSTDTQYF. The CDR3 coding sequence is TGCGCCAGCAGCTTGGGCAGGAGCACAGATACGCAGTATTTT.

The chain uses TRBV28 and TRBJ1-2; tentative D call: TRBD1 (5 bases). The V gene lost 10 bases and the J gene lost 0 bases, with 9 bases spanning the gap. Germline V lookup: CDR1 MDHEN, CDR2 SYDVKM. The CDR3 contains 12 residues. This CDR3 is CATKTANYGYTF. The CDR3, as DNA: TGTGCCACTAAGACAGCTAACTATGGCTACACCTTC.

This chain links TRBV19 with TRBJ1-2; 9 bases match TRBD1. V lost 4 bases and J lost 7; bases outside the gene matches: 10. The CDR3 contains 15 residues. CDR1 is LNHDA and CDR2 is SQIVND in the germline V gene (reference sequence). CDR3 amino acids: CASSTSRDRVSGYTF. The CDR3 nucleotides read TGTGCCAGTAGTACCAGCCGGGACAGGGTTTCTGGCTACACCTTC. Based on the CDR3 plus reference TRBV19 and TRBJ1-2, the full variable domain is DGGITQSPKYLFRKEGQNVTLSCEQNLNHDAMYWYRQDPGQGLRLIYYSQIVNDFQKGDIAEGYSVSREKKESFPLTVTSAQKNPTAFYLCASSTSRDRVSGYTFGSGTRLTVV.

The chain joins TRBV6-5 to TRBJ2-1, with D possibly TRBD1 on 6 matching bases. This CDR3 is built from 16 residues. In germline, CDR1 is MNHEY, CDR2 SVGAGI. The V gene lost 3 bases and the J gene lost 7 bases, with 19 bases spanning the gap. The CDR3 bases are TGTGCCAGCAGTTATGAAAGGGGGATCTCTGGGAATGAGCAGTTCTTC. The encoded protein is CASSYERGISGNEQFF.

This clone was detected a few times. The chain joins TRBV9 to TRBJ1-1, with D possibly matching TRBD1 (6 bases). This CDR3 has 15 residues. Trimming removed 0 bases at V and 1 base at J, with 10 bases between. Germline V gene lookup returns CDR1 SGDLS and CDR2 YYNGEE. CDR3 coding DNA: TGTGCCAGCAGCGTAGGGGGACAACCGAACACTGAAGCTTTCTTT. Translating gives CASSVGGQPNTEAFF.

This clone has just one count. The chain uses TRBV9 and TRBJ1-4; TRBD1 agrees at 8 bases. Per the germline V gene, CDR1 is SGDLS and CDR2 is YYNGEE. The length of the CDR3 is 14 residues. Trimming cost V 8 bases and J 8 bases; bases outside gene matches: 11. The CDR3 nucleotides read TGTGCCAGTACCCCTGGACAGGGAGGAGAAAAACTGTTTTTT. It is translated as CASTPGQGGEKLFF.

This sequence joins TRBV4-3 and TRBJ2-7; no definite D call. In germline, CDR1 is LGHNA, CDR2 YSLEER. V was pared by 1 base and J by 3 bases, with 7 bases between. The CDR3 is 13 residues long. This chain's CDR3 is CASSQVLGYEQYF. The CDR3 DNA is TGCGCCAGCAGCCAAGTTCTCGGCTACGAGCAGTACTTC.

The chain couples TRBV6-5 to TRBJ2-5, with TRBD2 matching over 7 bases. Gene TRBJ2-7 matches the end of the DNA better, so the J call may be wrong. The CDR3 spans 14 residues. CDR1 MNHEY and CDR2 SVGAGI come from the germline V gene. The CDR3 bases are TGTGCCAGCAGTAGCGGGATCATATCCTACGAGCAGTACTTC. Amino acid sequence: CASSSGIISYEQYF.

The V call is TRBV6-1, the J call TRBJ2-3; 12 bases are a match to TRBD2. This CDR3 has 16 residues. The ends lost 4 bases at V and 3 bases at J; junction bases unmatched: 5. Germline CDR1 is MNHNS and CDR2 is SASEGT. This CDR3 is CASSVQLAGGTDTQYF. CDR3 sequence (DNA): TGTGCCAGCAGTGTCCAACTAGCGGGGGGTACAGATACGCAGTATTTT.

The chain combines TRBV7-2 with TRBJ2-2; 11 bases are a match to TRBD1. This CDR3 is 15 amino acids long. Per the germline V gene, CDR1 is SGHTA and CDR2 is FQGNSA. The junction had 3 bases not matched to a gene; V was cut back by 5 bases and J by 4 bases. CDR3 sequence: CASSPDRGRTGELFF. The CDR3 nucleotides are TGTGCCAGCAGCCCGGACAGGGGGCGCACCGGGGAGCTGTTTTTT.

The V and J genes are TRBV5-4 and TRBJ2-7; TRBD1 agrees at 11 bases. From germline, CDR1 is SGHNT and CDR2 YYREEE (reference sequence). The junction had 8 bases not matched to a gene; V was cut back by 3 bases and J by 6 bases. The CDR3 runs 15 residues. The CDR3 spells CASSSPRDRGTEQYF. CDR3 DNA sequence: TGTGCCAGCAGCTCCCCCCGGGACAGGGGGACCGAGCAGTACTTC.

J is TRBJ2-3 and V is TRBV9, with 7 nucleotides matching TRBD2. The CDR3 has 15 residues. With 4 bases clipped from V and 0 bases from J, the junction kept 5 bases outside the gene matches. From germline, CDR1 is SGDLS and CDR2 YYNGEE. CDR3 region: CASSMTSQSTDTQYF. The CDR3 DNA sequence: TGTGCCAGCAGCATGACTAGCCAGAGCACAGATACGCAGTATTTT.

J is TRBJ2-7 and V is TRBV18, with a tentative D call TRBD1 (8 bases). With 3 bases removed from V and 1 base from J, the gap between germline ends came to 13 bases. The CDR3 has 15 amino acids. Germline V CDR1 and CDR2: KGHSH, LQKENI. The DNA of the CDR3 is TGTGCCAGCTCACCCACAGGGGGGGGATCCTACGAGCAGTACTTC. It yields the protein CASSPTGGGSYEQYF. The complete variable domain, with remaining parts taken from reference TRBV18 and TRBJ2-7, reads NAGVMQNPRHLVRRRGQEARLRCSPMKGHSHVYWYRQLPEEGLKFMVYLQKENIIDESGMPKERFSAEFPKEGPSILRIQQVVRGDSAAYFCASSPTGGGSYEQYFGPGTRLTVT.

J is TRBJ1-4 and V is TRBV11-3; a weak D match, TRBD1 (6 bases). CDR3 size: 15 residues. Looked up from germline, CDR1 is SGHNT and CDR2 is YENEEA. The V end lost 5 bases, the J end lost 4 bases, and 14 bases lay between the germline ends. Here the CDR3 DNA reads TGTGCCAGCAGCCCCTACGGACAGATTAATGAAAAACTGTTTTTT. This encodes CASSPYGQINEKLFF.